This T cell receptor (beta chain) was identified during a study of early T cells in non-severe SARS-CoV-2 infection. For the study at large: Bulk RNA from unsorted whole blood was sequenced; chains were unpaired. Study-wide results and limits: Sequences matched to VDJdb favored anti-spike CD8 responses, while private and CD4 specificities were missed.

About this clonotype itself: What it recognizes is unknown.

V lost 3 bases to trimming and J lost 1 base, with 16 bases between them. Germline values: CDR1 SGHTA, CDR2 FQGNSA. The CDR3 is 17 residues long. Researchers tagged individual cDNA molecules with unique molecular identifiers. TCRdb re-called the 5' RACE reads through MiXCR, storing one row per CDR3 protein. The sample carries approximately 90,000 distinct CDR3 sequences, about 15% recorded once. This clonotype was obtained from an adult who was a healthcare worker with PCR-confirmed SARS-CoV-2 infection or an uninfected control (not recorded which). Sequences were derived from whole blood, sampled at baseline. The gene calls are TRBV7-2 and TRBJ2-4; D uncertain. The CDR3, as DNA: TGTGCCAGCAGCTTGGGCTTTGGGGTGCACGCCAAAAACATTCAGTACTTC. This codes for CASSLGFGVHAKNIQYF.